The 4 T cell receptor beta chains presented below share a single source sample, sequenced in a study of radiation and T cells in renal cell carcinoma. Documented time point: blood 4 weeks post-SBRT, at nephrectomy. Treatment: 15 Gy SBRT to primary tumor, nephrectomy 4 weeks later. TCRdb's table, derived via immunoSEQ multiplex PCR, lists solely in-frame clones and lacks some. The sample lists approximately 170,000 clones, approximately 90% occurring once. The starting material was blood, obtained from a patient whose treatment included radiotherapy and nephrectomy. The receptors shown here come from a woman between 45 and 60 years old with renal cell carcinoma.

The V call is TRBV2, the J call TRBJ1-5; D call uncertain. Per the germline V gene, CDR1 is SNHLY and CDR2 is FYNNEI. The CDR3 consists of 18 residues. V dropped 4 bases and J dropped 0 bases, with 19 bases sitting between them. The CDR3 reads CASSGEGDIPFSNQPQHF. CDR3 in DNA: TGTGCCAGCAGTGGGGAGGGAGATATCCCCTTTAGCAATCAGCCCCAGCATTTT.

This chain uses TRBV6-7 with TRBJ2-7; perhaps TRBD2 as D (6 bases). TRBV6-7 is labeled an ORF, and its function is uncertain. The CDR3 is made up of 14 amino acids. V lost 9 bases and J 0 bases, leaving 15 bases between the germline ends. The CDR3 coding sequence is TGTGCCAGGCGGGGCCCAATACCCTCCTACGAGCAGTACTTC. Translated: CARRGPIPSYEQYF.

This chain joins TRBV5-1 and TRBJ1-3; D is uncertain. CDR1 and CDR2 (germline): SGHRS, YFSETQ. The CDR3 has 15 residues. V lost 4 bases, J lost 1 base, and 12 bases lay in between. In DNA form, the CDR3 reads TGCGCCAGCAGCGCTGGAGTTAATTCTGGAAACACCATATATTTT. This sequence encodes CASSAGVNSGNTIYF.

This chain uses TRBV5-6 with TRBJ2-3, with 13 bases that match TRBD2. Germline V lookup: CDR1 SGHDT, CDR2 YYEEEE. V was pared by 4 bases and J by 10 bases, with 6 bases of the junction left unmatched. CDR3 length: 14 amino acids. CDR3 nucleotide sequence: TGTGCCAGCAGCCTCGGACTAGCGGGGGCCGCGCAGTATTTT. Its protein is CASSLGLAGAAQYF.